The clone carrying this T cell receptor (beta chain) was counted once. Reverse transcription of all isolated RNA meant that expressed TCRB transcripts were sequenced. The repertoire was sequenced with immunoSEQ multiplex PCR; TCRdb's copy has only in-frame clones and lacks some. The sample includes fewer than 650,000 clones, roughly a sixth of them seen just once. Cell sorting via CD45RO/CCR7/CD25/CD127/CD95/CD27 was performed to obtain CD4+ naive, central memory, regulatory and stem cell-like memory cells. These data originate in a study of beta chain features in type 1 diabetes. V was pared by 4 bases and J by 7 bases, with 3 bases of the junction left unmatched. The CDR3 length is 14 residues. Germline CDR1 SGHDT, CDR2 YYEEEE.

This TCR was sampled from a man aged 18-30 years in good health. Sequencing was carried out using naive CD4+ T cells from blood. The J gene is TRBJ1-4, the V gene TRBV5-6; 11 bases align to TRBD1. As DNA, the CDR3 is TGTGCCAGCAGCCAGGACAGGGGGCGTGAAAAACTGTTTTTT. This codes for CASSQDRGREKLFF.